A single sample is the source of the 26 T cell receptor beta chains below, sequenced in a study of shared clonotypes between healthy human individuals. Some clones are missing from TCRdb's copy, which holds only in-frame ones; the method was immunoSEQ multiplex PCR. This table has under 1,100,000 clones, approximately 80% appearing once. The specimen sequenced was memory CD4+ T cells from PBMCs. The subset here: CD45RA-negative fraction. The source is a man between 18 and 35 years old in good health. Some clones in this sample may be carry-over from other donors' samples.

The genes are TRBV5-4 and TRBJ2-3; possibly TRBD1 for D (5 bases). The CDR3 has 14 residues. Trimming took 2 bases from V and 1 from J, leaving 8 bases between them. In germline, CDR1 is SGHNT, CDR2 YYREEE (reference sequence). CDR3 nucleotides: TGTGCCAGCAGCTTTTCGACAGGCACAGATACGCAGTATTTT. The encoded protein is CASSFSTGTDTQYF.

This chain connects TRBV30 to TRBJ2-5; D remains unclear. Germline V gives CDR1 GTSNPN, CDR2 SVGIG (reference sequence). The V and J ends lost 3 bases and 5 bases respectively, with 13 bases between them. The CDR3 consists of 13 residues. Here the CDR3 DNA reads TGTGCCTGGAGCCTATTGGGTGGGGAGACCCAGTACTTC. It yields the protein CAWSLLGGETQYF.

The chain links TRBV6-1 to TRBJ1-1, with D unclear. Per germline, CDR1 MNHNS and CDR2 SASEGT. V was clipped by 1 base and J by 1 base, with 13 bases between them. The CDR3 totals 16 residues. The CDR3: CASSEGYSLGNTEAFF. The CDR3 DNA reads TGTGCCAGCAGTGAAGGTTACAGCCTCGGGAACACTGAAGCTTTCTTT.

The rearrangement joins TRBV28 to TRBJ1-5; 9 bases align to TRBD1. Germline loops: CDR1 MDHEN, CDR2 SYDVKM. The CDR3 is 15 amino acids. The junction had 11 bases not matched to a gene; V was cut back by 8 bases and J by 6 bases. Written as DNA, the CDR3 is TGTGCCAGCTCCACCCGCGACAGGGGGAGTCAGCCCCAGCATTTT. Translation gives CASSTRDRGSQPQHF.

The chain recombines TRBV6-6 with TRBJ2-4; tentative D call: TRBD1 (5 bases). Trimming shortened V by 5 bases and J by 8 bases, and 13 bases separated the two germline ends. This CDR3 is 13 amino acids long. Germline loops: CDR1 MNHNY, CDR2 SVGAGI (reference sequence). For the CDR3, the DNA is TGTGCCAGCAGTCCGATAGGGGAAGACATTCAGTACTTC. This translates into CASSPIGEDIQYF.

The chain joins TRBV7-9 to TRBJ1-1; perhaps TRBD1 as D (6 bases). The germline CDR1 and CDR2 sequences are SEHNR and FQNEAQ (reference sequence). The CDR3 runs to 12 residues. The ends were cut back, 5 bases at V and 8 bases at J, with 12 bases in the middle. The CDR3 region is CASSIQQGEAFF. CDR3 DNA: TGTGCCAGCAGCATACAACAGGGAGAAGCTTTCTTT.

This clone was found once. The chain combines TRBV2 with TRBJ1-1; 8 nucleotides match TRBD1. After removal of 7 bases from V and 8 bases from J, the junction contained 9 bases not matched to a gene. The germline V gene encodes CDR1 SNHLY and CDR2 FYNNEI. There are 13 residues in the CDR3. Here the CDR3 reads CASTRYWTGEAFF. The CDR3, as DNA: TGTGCCAGCACCAGATATTGGACAGGGGAAGCTTTCTTT.

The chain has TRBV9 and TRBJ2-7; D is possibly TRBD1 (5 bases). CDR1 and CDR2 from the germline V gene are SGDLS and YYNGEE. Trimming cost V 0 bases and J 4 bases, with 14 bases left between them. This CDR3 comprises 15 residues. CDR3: CASSVEGNSVYEQYF. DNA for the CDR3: TGTGCCAGCAGCGTAGAGGGGAATTCGGTATACGAGCAGTACTTC.

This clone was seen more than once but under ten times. CDR3 protein: CSVEWDGDTQYF. The CDR3 region has the DNA TGCAGCGTTGAATGGGACGGAGATACGCAGTATTTT. V usage is TRBV29-1 and J usage is TRBJ2-3; the D call may be TRBD1 or TRBD2 (5 bases each). The CDR3 consists of 12 residues. The V end was cut by 2 bases, the J end by 5 bases, with 8 bases between. Germline V lookup: CDR1 SQVTM, CDR2 ANQGSEA.

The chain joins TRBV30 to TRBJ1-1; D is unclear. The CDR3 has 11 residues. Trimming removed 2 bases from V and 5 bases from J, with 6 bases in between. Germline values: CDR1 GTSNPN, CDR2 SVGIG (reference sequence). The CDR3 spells CAWSLQTEAFF. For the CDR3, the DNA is TGTGCCTGGAGTTTACAGACTGAAGCTTTCTTT.

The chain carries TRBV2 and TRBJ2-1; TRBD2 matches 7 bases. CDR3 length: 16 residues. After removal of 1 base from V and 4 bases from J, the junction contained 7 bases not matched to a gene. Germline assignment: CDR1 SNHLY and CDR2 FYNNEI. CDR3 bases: TGTGCCAGCAGTGAAGGGACTAGAGGCGGGTACAATGAGCAGTTCTTC. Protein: CASSEGTRGGYNEQFF.

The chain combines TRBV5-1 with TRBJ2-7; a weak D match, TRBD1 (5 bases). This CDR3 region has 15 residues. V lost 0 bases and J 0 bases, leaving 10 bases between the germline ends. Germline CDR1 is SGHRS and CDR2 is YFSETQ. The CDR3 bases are TGCGCCAGCAGCTTGGCCTTCCAGGGCTCCTACGAGCAGTACTTC. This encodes CASSLAFQGSYEQYF.

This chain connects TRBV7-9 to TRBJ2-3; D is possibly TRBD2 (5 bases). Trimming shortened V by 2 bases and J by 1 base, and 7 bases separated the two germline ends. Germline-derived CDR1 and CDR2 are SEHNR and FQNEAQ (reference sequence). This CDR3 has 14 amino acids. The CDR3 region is CASSLRRGTDTQYF. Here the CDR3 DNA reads TGTGCCAGCAGCTTAAGGCGGGGCACAGATACGCAGTATTTT.

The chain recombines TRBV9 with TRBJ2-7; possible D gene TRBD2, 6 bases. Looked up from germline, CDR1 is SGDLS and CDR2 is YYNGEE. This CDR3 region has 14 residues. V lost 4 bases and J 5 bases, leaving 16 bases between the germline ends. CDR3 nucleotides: TGTGCCAGCAGCACAACCGGGACTCAAAACGAGCAGTACTTC. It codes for CASSTTGTQNEQYF.

The CDR3 DNA sequence: TGCGCCAGCAGCAGAGGGACAGCCGATCCTACAGATACGCAGTATTTT. It specifies CASSRGTADPTDTQYF. The genes are TRBV5-1 and TRBJ2-3; 7 positions match TRBD1. CDR1 and CDR2 (germline): SGHRS, YFSETQ. CDR3 length equals 16 residues. V lost 4 bases and J lost 3; bases outside the gene matches: 11.

In DNA, the CDR3 is TGTGCCAGCAGCTTTGTGGTCAGGGAGTACGGCGAGCAGTACTTC. Translation gives CASSFVVREYGEQYF. This chain links TRBV5-4 with TRBJ2-7; the D gene could be TRBD1 or TRBD2 (5 bases each). Trimming removed 2 bases at V and 6 bases at J, with 18 bases between. Germline lookup yields CDR1 SGHNT and CDR2 YYREEE (reference sequence). CDR3 length: 15 amino acids.

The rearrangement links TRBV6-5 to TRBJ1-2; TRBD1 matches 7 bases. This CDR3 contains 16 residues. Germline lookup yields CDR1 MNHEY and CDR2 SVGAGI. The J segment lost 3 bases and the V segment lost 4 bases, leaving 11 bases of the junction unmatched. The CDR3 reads CASSSTGINTYYGYTF. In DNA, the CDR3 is TGTGCCAGCAGTTCGACAGGGATAAATACCTACTATGGCTACACCTTC.

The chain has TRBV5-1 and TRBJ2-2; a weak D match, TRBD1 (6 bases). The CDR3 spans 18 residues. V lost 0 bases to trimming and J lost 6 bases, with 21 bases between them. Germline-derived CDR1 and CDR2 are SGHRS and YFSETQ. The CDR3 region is CASSLAATTSGVPGELFF. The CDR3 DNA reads TGCGCCAGCAGCTTGGCCGCGACAACCTCAGGGGTCCCCGGGGAGCTGTTTTTT. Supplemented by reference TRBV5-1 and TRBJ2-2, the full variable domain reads KAGVTQTPRYLIKTRGQQVTLSCSPISGHRSVSWYQQTPGQGLQFLFEYFSETQRNKGNFPGRFSGRQFSNSRSEMNVSTLELGDSALYLCASSLAATTSGVPGELFFGEGSRLTVL.

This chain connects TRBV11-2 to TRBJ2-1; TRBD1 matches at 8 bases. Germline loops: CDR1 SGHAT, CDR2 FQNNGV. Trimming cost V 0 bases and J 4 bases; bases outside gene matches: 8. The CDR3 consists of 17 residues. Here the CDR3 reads CASSLESGGLPYNEQFF. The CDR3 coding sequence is TGTGCCAGCAGCTTAGAGTCAGGGGGCCTTCCTTACAATGAGCAGTTCTTC.

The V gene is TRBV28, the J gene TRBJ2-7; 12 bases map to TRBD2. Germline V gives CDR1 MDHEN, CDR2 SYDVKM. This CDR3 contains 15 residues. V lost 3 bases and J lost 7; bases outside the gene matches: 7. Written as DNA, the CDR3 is TGTGCCAGCAGTTTCTCTACTAGCGGGAGGAGGGAGCAGTACTTC. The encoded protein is CASSFSTSGRREQYF.

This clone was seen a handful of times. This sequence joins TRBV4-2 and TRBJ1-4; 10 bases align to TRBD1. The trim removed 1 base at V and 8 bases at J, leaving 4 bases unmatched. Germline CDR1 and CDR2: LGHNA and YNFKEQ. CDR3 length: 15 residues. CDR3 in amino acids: CASSQGGQGREKLFF. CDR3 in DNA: TGTGCCAGCAGCCAAGGGGGACAGGGGCGCGAAAAACTGTTTTTT.

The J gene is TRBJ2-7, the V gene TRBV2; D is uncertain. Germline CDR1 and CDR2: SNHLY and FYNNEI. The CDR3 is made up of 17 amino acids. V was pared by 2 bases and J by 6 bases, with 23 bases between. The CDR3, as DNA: TGTGCCAGCAGTGAACGTGTTTGGTCATCCGGCTGGATCGAGCAGTACTTC. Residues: CASSERVWSSGWIEQYF.

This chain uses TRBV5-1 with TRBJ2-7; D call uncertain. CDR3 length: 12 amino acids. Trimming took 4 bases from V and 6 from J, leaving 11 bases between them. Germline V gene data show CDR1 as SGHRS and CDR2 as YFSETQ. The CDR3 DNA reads TGCGCCAGCAGCCCCCAGGTGGGCGAGCAGTACTTC. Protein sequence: CASSPQVGEQYF.

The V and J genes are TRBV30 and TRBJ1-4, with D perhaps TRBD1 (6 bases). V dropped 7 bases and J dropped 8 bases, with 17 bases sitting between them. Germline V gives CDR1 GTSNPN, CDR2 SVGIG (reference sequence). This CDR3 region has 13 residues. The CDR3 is CAFTGTPIEKLFF. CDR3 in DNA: TGTGCCTTCACAGGGACTCCAATCGAAAAACTGTTTTTT.

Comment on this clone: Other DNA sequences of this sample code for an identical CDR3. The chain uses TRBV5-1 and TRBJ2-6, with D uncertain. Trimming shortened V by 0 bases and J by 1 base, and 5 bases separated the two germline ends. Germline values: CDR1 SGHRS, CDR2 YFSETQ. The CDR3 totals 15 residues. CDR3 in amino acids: CASSLAVSGANVLTF. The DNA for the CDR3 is TGCGCCAGCAGCTTGGCCGTGTCTGGGGCCAACGTCCTGACTTTC.

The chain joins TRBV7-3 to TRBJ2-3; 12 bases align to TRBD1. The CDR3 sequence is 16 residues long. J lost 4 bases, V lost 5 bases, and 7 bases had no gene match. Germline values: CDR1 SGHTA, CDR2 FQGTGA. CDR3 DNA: TGTGCCAGCAGCCCCCGGGACAGGGGGCTTTCAGATACGCAGTATTTT. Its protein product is CASSPRDRGLSDTQYF. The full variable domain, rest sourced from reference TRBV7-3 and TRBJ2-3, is GAGVSQTPSNKVTEKGKYVELRCDPISGHTALYWYRQSLGQGPEFLIYFQGTGAADDSGLPNDRFFAVRPEGSVSTLKIQRTERGDSAVYLCASSPRDRGLSDTQYFGPGTRLTVL.